A single sample is the source of the 27 T cell receptor beta chains below, sequenced in a study of T cell responses to AZD1222 COVID-19 vaccine. Generated by immunoSEQ multiplex PCR, the TCRdb table keeps only in-frame clones and is missing some. The table shows roughly 180,000 clones, with around 94% occurring only once. The sequences come from peripheral blood, collected on day 0 of AZD1222 vaccination. All receptors come from an adult in good health.

The V and J genes are TRBV24-1 and TRBJ2-1, with a tentative D call TRBD2 (5 bases). Germline CDR1 reads KGHDR; CDR2 reads SFDVKD. Between the trimmed V and J ends, which lost 4 bases and 6 bases, there was a span of 18 bases. The CDR3 is made up of 16 amino acids. This CDR3 is CATSDETSRPLNEQFF. In nucleotides, the CDR3 is TGTGCCACCAGTGACGAAACTAGTAGGCCTCTCAATGAGCAGTTCTTC.

The rearrangement uses TRBV5-4 and TRBJ1-2; the D is unclear. Germline assignment: CDR1 SGHNT and CDR2 YYREEE (reference sequence). The CDR3 has 13 residues. V gave up 4 bases and J gave up 5 bases, with 12 bases separating them. The CDR3 nucleotides read TGTGCCAGCAGCAACATGAGGGAGTATGGCTACACCTTC. This gives the protein CASSNMREYGYTF.

The CDR3 DNA is TGCGCCAGCAGCTTGGAGAGGACAGGGCCCTACGAGCAGTACTTC. It specifies CASSLERTGPYEQYF. The chain recombines TRBV5-1 with TRBJ2-7; 8 nucleotides align to TRBD1. V lost 0 bases and J lost 2; bases outside the gene matches: 4. The CDR3 totals 15 residues. Germline V gene sequence: CDR1 SGHRS, CDR2 YFSETQ.

V and J are TRBV6-5 and TRBJ1-2; a possible D gene is TRBD1 (5 bases). The CDR3 is 16 amino acids. The V gene lost 4 bases and the J gene lost 4 bases, with 19 bases spanning the gap. Germline-derived CDR1 and CDR2 are MNHEY and SVGAGI. CDR3 loop: CASSWQGSRPFYGYTF. DNA of the CDR3: TGTGCCAGCAGTTGGCAGGGAAGCCGACCATTCTATGGCTACACCTTC.

This rearrangement joins TRBV7-8 to TRBJ2-2; D is perhaps TRBD1 or TRBD2 (6 bases each). Germline V lookup: CDR1 SGHVS, CDR2 FQNEAQ. The CDR3 has 15 residues. V was cut by 8 bases and J by 3 bases, with 16 bases left in between. The CDR3 DNA reads TGTGCCAGCGCGCTTAGGAGGGGGGACACCGGGGAGCTGTTTTTT. Translating gives CASALRRGDTGELFF. Using reference TRBV7-8 and TRBJ2-2 for the parts outside the CDR3, the full variable domain is GAGVSQSPRYKVAKRGQDVALRCDPISGHVSLFWYQQALGQGPEFLTYFQNEAQLDKSGLPSDRFFAERPEGSVSTLKIQRTQQEDSAVYLCASALRRGDTGELFFGEGSRLTVL.

This chain connects TRBV28 to TRBJ1-2; maybe TRBD1 (5 bases). V was trimmed by 5 bases and J by 1 base, leaving 14 bases between them. This CDR3 contains 15 residues. Per the germline V gene, CDR1 is MDHEN and CDR2 is SYDVKM. The CDR3 DNA sequence: TGTGCCAGCAGTCTTCAGGGTTGGGGTAACTATGGCTACACCTTC. Translated: CASSLQGWGNYGYTF.

The chain uses TRBV6-5 and TRBJ1-4; D is undetermined. Trimming shortened V by 5 bases and J by 2 bases, and 9 bases separated the two germline ends. Germline-derived CDR1 and CDR2 are MNHEY and SVGAGI. The CDR3 sequence is 14 residues long. The CDR3 here is CASSRTLTNEKLFF. In DNA, the CDR3 is TGTGCCAGCAGTAGGACCCTCACTAATGAAAAACTGTTTTTT.

The sample holds one count of this clone. This chain connects TRBV6-6 to TRBJ2-7; 8 nucleotides match TRBD2. CDR3 length equals 16 residues. The germline V gene encodes CDR1 MNHNY and CDR2 SVGAGI (reference sequence). Germline trimming cut 5 bases from V and 0 bases from J; bases unmatched to any gene: 9. The chain's CDR3 is CASSNGPSGSSYEQYF. The CDR3 DNA reads TGTGCCAGCAGTAACGGGCCTAGCGGGTCCTCCTACGAGCAGTACTTC.

V is TRBV7-9 and J is TRBJ2-7; D not certain. The CDR3 is 12 amino acids. Germline CDR1 and CDR2: SEHNR and FQNEAQ (reference sequence). V shed 1 base and J shed 3 bases, with 4 bases lying between them. DNA for the CDR3: TGTGCCAGCAGCTTAGTCAACTACGAGCAGTACTTC. It yields the protein CASSLVNYEQYF.

The chain employs TRBV28 and TRBJ2-3; 7 bases line up with TRBD2. Germline V gene lookup returns CDR1 MDHEN and CDR2 SYDVKM. This CDR3 has 15 amino acids. The trim removed 7 bases at V and 0 bases at J, leaving 7 bases unmatched. The CDR3, as DNA: TGTGCCAGCATTCCAGCGGGATTAAGCACAGATACGCAGTATTTT. Translation: CASIPAGLSTDTQYF.

The chain uses TRBV6-4 and TRBJ2-5; D not resolved. The CDR3 contains 11 residues. Germline V gene lookup returns CDR1 MRHNA and CDR2 SNTAGT. V was trimmed by 2 bases and J by 9 bases, leaving 7 bases between them. For the CDR3, the DNA is TGTGCCAGCAGTGACGGTGGGGCCCAGTACTTC. Its translation is CASSDGGAQYF.

The chain employs TRBV28 and TRBJ1-5; D is unresolved. Germline V gives CDR1 MDHEN, CDR2 SYDVKM. This CDR3 has 14 amino acids. Trimming pared 6 bases from V and 3 bases from J, leaving 12 bases between. CDR3 DNA: TGTGCCAGCAGGATCCTACAGAACAATCAGCCCCAGCATTTT. Translation gives CASRILQNNQPQHF.

The V and J genes are TRBV29-1 and TRBJ2-7; D might be TRBD1 (6 bases). The germline V and J ends were trimmed by 7 bases and 3 bases, with 10 bases remaining between them. CDR3 size: 11 residues. In germline, CDR1 is SQVTM, CDR2 ANQGSEA. CDR3 nucleotide sequence: TGCAGCGCCAAAGGGGGCTACGAGCAGTACTTC. Protein: CSAKGGYEQYF.

V is TRBV30 and J is TRBJ1-1, with 9 bases lining up with TRBD1. The V and J ends lost 2 bases and 4 bases, in that order; junction bases with no gene match: 2. Germline CDR1 reads GTSNPN; CDR2 reads SVGIG (reference sequence). This CDR3 is built from 13 residues. The CDR3 sequence is CAWSPGQGTEAFF. As DNA, the CDR3 is TGTGCCTGGAGTCCGGGACAGGGCACTGAAGCTTTCTTT.

The genes are TRBV11-2 and TRBJ1-2; no definite D call. The germline V and J ends were trimmed by 1 base and 6 bases, with 9 bases remaining between them. The CDR3 length is 13 residues. CDR1 is SGHAT, CDR2 FQNNGV, per germline. The CDR3 DNA reads as TGTGCCAGCAGCTTAGCGCTAAAGGATGGCTACACCTTC. Protein: CASSLALKDGYTF.

The chain is built from TRBV4-1 and TRBJ1-1; 7 positions match TRBD1. CDR1 MGHRA and CDR2 YSYEKL come from the germline V gene. After removal of 1 base from V and 8 bases from J, the junction contained 7 bases not matched to a gene. The CDR3 runs to 14 residues. The DNA of the CDR3 is TGCGCCAGCAGCCAAGGTCCAGGGGGGACGGAAGCTTTCTTT. Amino acid sequence: CASSQGPGGTEAFF.

The chain joins TRBV3-1 (or the pseudogene TRBV3-2) to TRBJ1-4; D is unresolved. The CDR3 has 13 amino acids. V lost 8 bases to trimming and J lost 0 bases, with 7 bases between them. Germline-derived CDR1 and CDR2 are LGHDT and YNNKEL (reference sequence). This chain's CDR3 is CASAGSTNEKLFF. CDR3 DNA sequence: TGTGCCAGCGCGGGCTCAACTAATGAAAAACTGTTTTTT.

This CDR3 is CASSPPSRDEQFF. The CDR3 DNA reads TGTGCCAGCTCACCTCCCTCGCGAGATGAGCAGTTCTTC. This chain uses TRBV18 with TRBJ2-1; the D is unclear. CDR3 length equals 13 residues. CDR1 is KGHSH, CDR2 LQKENI, per germline. Trimming cost V 3 bases and J 8 bases, with 11 bases left between them.

The chain carries TRBV15 and TRBJ1-1; no clear D. Germline CDR1 is LNHNV and CDR2 is YYDKDF (reference sequence). Trimming took off 1 base at V and 1 base at J, with 10 bases between the two ends. CDR3 length: 15 amino acids. CDR3 nucleotide sequence: TGTGCCACCAGCAGAGTGAAGGGATCGAACACTGAAGCTTTCTTT. Translating it yields CATSRVKGSNTEAFF.

The rearrangement joins TRBV12-3 or TRBV12-4 to TRBJ1-3; D is uncertain. This CDR3 region has 11 residues. Trimming took 6 bases from V and 7 from J, leaving 7 bases between them. CDR3 coding DNA: TGTGCCAGCAGGCAAGTTAACACCATATATTTT. Translation: CASRQVNTIYF.

This clone was seen a single time. This chain connects TRBV7-3 to TRBJ2-1, with D perhaps matching TRBD1 or TRBD2 (5 bases each). The germline V gene has CDR1 SGHTA and CDR2 FQGTGA. The V and J ends lost 4 bases and 0 bases respectively, with 7 bases between them. The length of the CDR3 is 14 residues. The CDR3 loop is CASSSGTSYNEQFF. CDR3 DNA: TGTGCCAGCAGCTCCGGGACCTCCTACAATGAGCAGTTCTTC.

In its sample, this clone was seen once. This sequence joins TRBV27 and TRBJ1-2, with D hard to call. Per the germline V gene, CDR1 is MNHEY and CDR2 is SMNVEV (reference sequence). The CDR3 totals 16 residues. Trimming stripped 2 bases from V and 1 base from J, with 14 bases between. CDR3 coding DNA: TGTGCCAGCAGTTTAACGCAACTGGCGGATAACTATGGCTACACCTTC. Its protein is CASSLTQLADNYGYTF.

The rearrangement links TRBV4-1 to TRBJ2-7; tentatively, D is TRBD1 (6 bases). The CDR3 extends over 16 amino acids. Trimming left V 1 base short and J 2 bases short, with 15 bases between. Germline CDR1 reads MGHRA; CDR2 reads YSYEKL. CDR3 sequence reads: CASSQGGLWDTYEQYF. The CDR3, as DNA: TGCGCCAGCAGCCAAGGAGGTCTTTGGGACACCTACGAGCAGTACTTC.

This rearrangement joins TRBV11-1 to TRBJ1-2, with unresolved D. The V end lost 0 bases, the J end lost 2 bases, and 19 bases lay between the germline ends. Germline loops: CDR1 SGHAT, CDR2 FQDESV (reference sequence). There are 18 residues in the CDR3. CDR3 in DNA: TGTGCCAGCAGCTTAGCCCAACCGACGGGGAGGCAGAACTATGGCTACACCTTC. Its protein product is CASSLAQPTGRQNYGYTF.

The CDR3 DNA follows: TGTGCCAGCAGTGAAGTAGGACTAGCGAGGTACAATGAGCAGTTCTTC. This gives the protein CASSEVGLARYNEQFF. This chain connects TRBV2 to TRBJ2-1, with 9 bases that match TRBD2. Germline CDR1 SNHLY, CDR2 FYNNEI. The trim removed 1 base at V and 4 bases at J, leaving 5 bases unmatched. CDR3 length equals 16 residues.

CDR3 DNA: TGTGCCATCAGTGAGTGGCAGAGCAATCAGCCCCAGCATTTT. Protein product: CAISEWQSNQPQHF. The chain couples TRBV10-3 to TRBJ1-5, with D hard to call. The V end was cut by 1 base, the J end by 1 base, with 5 bases between. The CDR3 totals 14 residues. The germline gives CDR1 ENHRY, CDR2 SYGVKD.

This sequence joins TRBV11-1 and TRBJ2-1; D is undetermined. The CDR3 length is 13 residues. Trimming shortened V by 1 base and J by 5 bases, and 6 bases separated the two germline ends. The V gene's germline CDR1 is SGHAT and CDR2 FQDESV (reference sequence). The CDR3 sequence: CASSLGANNEQFF. In DNA form, the CDR3 reads TGTGCCAGCAGCTTAGGTGCGAACAATGAGCAGTTCTTC.